The 16 T cell receptor beta chains listed next were all sequenced from one sample in a study of beta chain features in type 1 diabetes. Their cognate antigens are unknown. Every isolated RNA sample was fully reverse transcribed, so sequencing captured expressed TCRB transcripts. Clones were read by immunoSEQ multiplex PCR, and TCRdb kept only the in-frame ones, dropping some. Here the sample spans some 640,000 clones, over 12% being singletons. General study findings and limits: Researchers report that Type 1 diabetes patients had moderately but significantly shorter TCRB CDR3s across all four CD4+ subsets.

The sequencing sample was made of naive CD4+ T cells from blood. The receptors derive from a man younger than 30 with type 1 diabetes.

The rearrangement joins TRBV4-2 to TRBJ1-5; D gene uncertain. Germline-derived CDR1 and CDR2 are LGHNA and YNFKEQ. CDR3 length equals 14 residues. V dropped 0 bases and J dropped 4 bases, with 7 bases sitting between them. In nucleotides, the CDR3 is TGTGCCAGCAGCCAAGATAAAGGAAATCAGCCCCAGCATTTT. Residues: CASSQDKGNQPQHF.

This clone was seen a few times. J is TRBJ1-5 and V is TRBV6-5; D is possibly TRBD1 (5 bases). Trimming removed 4 bases at V and 1 base at J, with 8 bases between. This CDR3 comprises 14 residues. Germline-derived CDR1 and CDR2 are MNHEY and SVGAGI. The CDR3 loop reads CASSSQGSNQPQHF. CDR3 nucleotides: TGTGCCAGCAGTTCCCAGGGAAGCAATCAGCCCCAGCATTTT.

A few counts support this clone. The genes are TRBV29-1 and TRBJ2-5; D possibly corresponds to TRBD1 (6 bases). The germline V gene encodes CDR1 SQVTM and CDR2 ANQGSEA. V lost 7 bases, J lost 4 bases, and 13 bases lay in between. This CDR3 comprises 12 residues. The DNA of the CDR3 is TGCAGCGCCGGGACACCGCGAGAGACCCAGTACTTC. Protein product: CSAGTPRETQYF.

The chain is built from TRBV28 and TRBJ2-1, with TRBD2 matching over 7 bases. Germline V gene data show CDR1 as MDHEN and CDR2 as SYDVKM. This CDR3 has 15 amino acids. The V and J ends lost 4 bases and 4 bases, in that order; junction bases with no gene match: 7. The CDR3 is CASSSPSAGYNEQFF. Here the CDR3 DNA reads TGTGCCAGCAGTTCCCCCTCAGCGGGGTACAATGAGCAGTTCTTC.

This clone was found a few times. This same CDR3 is encoded by further DNA sequences in the sample. The rearrangement links TRBV7-9 to TRBJ2-7; tentative D call: TRBD2 (5 bases). V was pared by 0 bases and J by 4 bases, with 13 bases between. This CDR3 has 15 amino acids. Germline V gene sequence: CDR1 SEHNR, CDR2 FQNEAQ (reference sequence). For the CDR3, the DNA is TGTGCCAGCAGCTTAGCAGGCTCCGGGGTTTACGAGCAGTACTTC. Its translation is CASSLAGSGVYEQYF.

The chain links TRBV6-5 to TRBJ2-7, with D unclear. V lost 5 bases to trimming and J lost 1 base, with 9 bases between them. Germline V lookup: CDR1 MNHEY, CDR2 SVGAGI. The CDR3 is 13 residues long. The CDR3 region is CASSPAGSYEQYF. The CDR3 bases are TGTGCCAGCAGTCCGGCAGGATCCTACGAGCAGTACTTC.

The DNA of the CDR3 is TGTGCCCCTCAACAGCCCCAGCATTTT. Its translation is CAPQQPQHF. The chain has TRBV3-1 (or the pseudogene TRBV3-2) and TRBJ1-5, with D unresolved. V lost 11 bases and J 7 bases, leaving 6 bases between the germline ends. The CDR3 has 9 amino acids. Germline V CDR1 and CDR2: LGHDT, YNNKEL (reference sequence).

The CDR3 region has the DNA TGTGCCAGCAGAGACCCCGTTGAGGGACCTGCTTATGGCTACACCTTC. It specifies CASRDPVEGPAYGYTF. J is TRBJ1-2 and V is TRBV6-6; perhaps TRBD1 as D (5 bases). The CDR3 loop spans 16 amino acids. Germline V gene data show CDR1 as MNHNY and CDR2 as SVGAGI (reference sequence). V was trimmed by 6 bases and J by 5 bases, leaving 22 bases between them.

This clone was detected only a few times. J is TRBJ2-1 and V is TRBV5-1, with D maybe TRBD1 (6 bases). The CDR3 runs 15 residues. Per the germline V gene, CDR1 is SGHRS and CDR2 is YFSETQ. V was pared by 1 base and J by 0 bases, with 8 bases between. The CDR3 loop is CASSLTDSSYNEQFF. CDR3 DNA: TGCGCCAGCAGCTTGACGGACAGCTCCTACAATGAGCAGTTCTTC.

This chain uses TRBV6-1 with TRBJ2-1; 10 positions agree with TRBD2. Looked up from germline, CDR1 is MNHNS and CDR2 is SASEGT. This CDR3 region has 13 residues. Losses at the gene ends were 8 bases for V and 6 bases for J; bases not matched to a gene: 4. In DNA, the CDR3 is TGTGCCAGCGTACTAGCGGGGCTCAATGAGCAGTTCTTC. Translated, it gives CASVLAGLNEQFF.

The chain uses TRBV6-6 and TRBJ2-7; D is perhaps TRBD1 (6 bases). Germline CDR1 reads MNHNY; CDR2 reads SVGAGI (reference sequence). Trimming cost V 0 bases and J 2 bases, with 8 bases left between them. The CDR3 has 14 residues. The CDR3: CASSYSAGAYEQYF. CDR3 bases: TGTGCCAGCAGTTACTCCGCAGGGGCCTACGAGCAGTACTTC.

The chain is built from TRBV7-3 and TRBJ2-3, with 8 nucleotides matching TRBD2. The germline gives CDR1 SGHTA, CDR2 FQGTGA. Germline trimming cut 5 bases from V and 1 base from J; bases unmatched to any gene: 11. CDR3 length: 17 residues. The CDR3: CASSLSGLVYGTDTQYF. The CDR3, as DNA: TGTGCCAGCAGCCTCTCGGGACTAGTTTATGGCACAGATACGCAGTATTTT.

This clone turned up a few times. The rearrangement joins TRBV9 to TRBJ2-1; D may correspond to TRBD1 or TRBD2 (5 bases each). Trimming removed 0 bases from V and 2 bases from J, with 9 bases in between. The V gene's germline CDR1 is SGDLS and CDR2 YYNGEE. This CDR3 contains 15 residues. The CDR3 is CASSVDGAPYNEQFF. The CDR3 DNA sequence: TGTGCCAGCAGCGTAGACGGGGCCCCCTACAATGAGCAGTTCTTC.

The chain joins TRBV30 to TRBJ2-2, with D possibly matching TRBD2 (6 bases). The CDR3 spans 14 residues. V was clipped by 0 bases and J by 3 bases, with 8 bases between them. Per germline, CDR1 GTSNPN and CDR2 SVGIG (reference sequence). The CDR3 coding sequence is TGTGCCTGGAGTGTTGGGGGGTACACCGGGGAGCTGTTTTTT. This sequence encodes CAWSVGGYTGELFF.

V usage is TRBV5-1 and J usage is TRBJ2-1; D may be TRBD2 (6 bases). The CDR3 has 13 amino acids. V lost 4 bases to trimming and J lost 3 bases, with 8 bases between them. The germline V gene encodes CDR1 SGHRS and CDR2 YFSETQ. The CDR3 region has the DNA TGCGCCAGCAGCCAGACTAGCTACAATGAGCAGTTCTTC. Its protein is CASSQTSYNEQFF.

The CDR3 DNA reads as TGTGCCAGCAGTGAACAGGGACGAAACACCGGGGAGCTGTTTTTT. Residues: CASSEQGRNTGELFF. This chain connects TRBV6-4 to TRBJ2-2; maybe TRBD1 (6 bases). CDR1 and CDR2 from the germline V gene are MRHNA and SNTAGT. This CDR3 comprises 15 residues. V was shortened by 3 bases and J by 2 bases, with 10 bases between the two germline ends.